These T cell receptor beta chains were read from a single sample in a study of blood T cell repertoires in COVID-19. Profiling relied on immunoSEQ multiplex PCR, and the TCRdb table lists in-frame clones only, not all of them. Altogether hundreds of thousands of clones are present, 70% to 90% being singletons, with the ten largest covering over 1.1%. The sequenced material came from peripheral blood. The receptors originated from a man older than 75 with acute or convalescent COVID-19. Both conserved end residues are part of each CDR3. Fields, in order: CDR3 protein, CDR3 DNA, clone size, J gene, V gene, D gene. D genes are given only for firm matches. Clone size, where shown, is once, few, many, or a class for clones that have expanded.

CDR3aa: CASSLRVERYGYTF
CDR3nt: TGTGCCAGCTCACTGAGGGTCGAACGCTATGGCTACACCTTC
abundance: NA
j_gene: TRBJ1-2
v_gene: TRBV18
d_gene: NA

CDR3aa: CASSSLAGAYNEQFF
CDR3nt: TGTGCCAGCAGTTCGCTAGCGGGGGCCTACAATGAGCAGTTCTTC
abundance: NA
j_gene: TRBJ2-1
v_gene: TRBV6-2/TRBV6-3
d_gene: TRBD2

CDR3aa: CASSEGQGRNTGELFF
CDR3nt: TGCGCCAGCAGCGAAGGACAGGGGAGGAACACCGGGGAGCTGTTTTTT
abundance: NA
j_gene: TRBJ2-2
v_gene: TRBV5-1
d_gene: TRBD1

CDR3aa: CASSPSPQRTYNEQFF
CDR3nt: TGTGCCAGCAGCCCTAGCCCCCAGCGCACCTACAATGAGCAGTTCTTC
abundance: NA
j_gene: TRBJ2-1
v_gene: TRBV7-3
d_gene: NA

CDR3aa: CATSREGWQGRGDGYTF
CDR3nt: TGTGCCACCAGCAGAGAAGGGTGGCAGGGCAGGGGTGATGGCTACACCTTC
abundance: NA
j_gene: TRBJ1-2
v_gene: TRBV15
d_gene: NA

CDR3aa: CASSQNALEQYF
CDR3nt: TGTGCCAGCAGCCAAAACGCACTCGAGCAGTACTTC
abundance: NA
j_gene: TRBJ2-7
v_gene: TRBV3-1/TRBV3-2
d_gene: NA

CDR3aa: CASSESQGAHTQYF
CDR3nt: TGTGCCAGCAGTGAATCCCAGGGGGCCCATACGCAGTATTTT
abundance: NA
j_gene: TRBJ2-3
v_gene: TRBV6-4
d_gene: TRBD1

CDR3aa: CASSHWTGVRTGELFF
CDR3nt: TGTGCCAGCAGCCATTGGACAGGTGTTCGCACCGGGGAGCTGTTTTTT
abundance: NA
j_gene: TRBJ2-2
v_gene: TRBV14
d_gene: TRBD1

CDR3aa: CAISVQGANTGELFF
CDR3nt: TGTGCCATCAGTGTACAGGGCGCGAACACCGGGGAGCTGTTTTTT
abundance: NA
j_gene: TRBJ2-2
v_gene: TRBV10-3
d_gene: NA

CDR3aa: CASSRDQPANTGELFF
CDR3nt: TGTGCCAGCAGCCGCGATCAACCCGCGAACACCGGGGAGCTGTTTTTT
abundance: NA
j_gene: TRBJ2-2
v_gene: TRBV7-2
d_gene: NA

CDR3aa: CASGKREALGEQYF
CDR3nt: TGTGCCAGCGGTAAGCGGGAGGCCCTAGGCGAGCAGTACTTC
abundance: NA
j_gene: TRBJ2-7
v_gene: TRBV27
d_gene: TRBD2

CDR3aa: CASRLQGAGGYTF
CDR3nt: TGTGCCAGCAGACTTCAGGGGGCTGGTGGCTACACCTTC
abundance: NA
j_gene: TRBJ1-2
v_gene: TRBV6-5
d_gene: TRBD1

CDR3aa: CASRASGSETQYF
CDR3nt: TGTGCCAGCAGGGCTAGCGGGAGTGAGACCCAGTACTTC
abundance: NA
j_gene: TRBJ2-5
v_gene: TRBV9
d_gene: TRBD2

CDR3aa: CSVALSSGNEQFF
CDR3nt: TGCAGCGTTGCCCTGTCCTCAGGCAATGAGCAGTTCTTC
abundance: NA
j_gene: TRBJ2-1
v_gene: TRBV29-1
d_gene: NA

CDR3aa: CATSDPRTRTYEQYF
CDR3nt: TGTGCCACCAGTGACCCCCGGACTAGGACCTACGAGCAGTACTTC
abundance: NA
j_gene: TRBJ2-7
v_gene: TRBV24-1
d_gene: TRBD2

CDR3aa: CASSFLPGAGQPQHF
CDR3nt: TGCGCCAGCAGCTTCCTCCCAGGGGCGGGTCAGCCCCAGCATTTT
abundance: NA
j_gene: TRBJ1-5
v_gene: TRBV5-1
d_gene: NA

CDR3aa: CASSFPSSYNSPLHF
CDR3nt: TGTGCCAGCAGCTTCCCGAGCTCCTATAATTCACCCCTCCACTTT
abundance: NA
j_gene: TRBJ1-6
v_gene: TRBV11-2
d_gene: NA

CDR3aa: CATSDPRLYREQFF
CDR3nt: TGTGCCACCAGTGACCCGAGACTCTACCGCGAGCAGTTCTTC
abundance: NA
j_gene: TRBJ2-1
v_gene: TRBV24-1
d_gene: NA

CDR3aa: CASSQDRTSGRDEQFF
CDR3nt: TGCGCCAGCAGCCAAGATCGAACTAGCGGGAGAGATGAGCAGTTCTTC
abundance: NA
j_gene: TRBJ2-1
v_gene: TRBV4-3
d_gene: TRBD2

CDR3aa: CASSQDLTGASRGPYGNTIYF
CDR3nt: TGCGCCAGCAGCCAAGATTTAACAGGGGCCTCTCGAGGCCCTTATGGAAACACCATATATTTT
abundance: once
j_gene: TRBJ1-3
v_gene: TRBV4-3
d_gene: TRBD1

CDR3aa: CASQDRPYQETQYF
CDR3nt: TGTGCCAGCCAGGACAGGCCCTACCAAGAGACCCAGTACTTC
abundance: NA
j_gene: TRBJ2-5
v_gene: TRBV6-1
d_gene: TRBD1

CDR3aa: CASSLGVEVYNEQFF
CDR3nt: TGTGCCAGCAGCTTAGGAGTCGAGGTATACAATGAGCAGTTCTTC
abundance: NA
j_gene: TRBJ2-1
v_gene: TRBV5-4
d_gene: NA

CDR3aa: CASRMTGLNTEAFF
CDR3nt: TGTGCCAGTAGAATGACAGGCCTGAACACTGAAGCTTTCTTT
abundance: NA
j_gene: TRBJ1-1
v_gene: TRBV19
d_gene: NA

CDR3aa: CASSQGELLSEQYF
CDR3nt: TGTGCCAGCAGCCAAGGAGAACTACTGTCCGAGCAGTACTTC
abundance: NA
j_gene: TRBJ2-7
v_gene: TRBV3-1/TRBV3-2
d_gene: NA

CDR3aa: CASSPRQGIGQYF
CDR3nt: TGTGCCAGCAGCCCCCGACAGGGAATCGGGCAGTACTTC
abundance: few
j_gene: TRBJ2-7
v_gene: TRBV3-1/TRBV3-2
d_gene: TRBD1